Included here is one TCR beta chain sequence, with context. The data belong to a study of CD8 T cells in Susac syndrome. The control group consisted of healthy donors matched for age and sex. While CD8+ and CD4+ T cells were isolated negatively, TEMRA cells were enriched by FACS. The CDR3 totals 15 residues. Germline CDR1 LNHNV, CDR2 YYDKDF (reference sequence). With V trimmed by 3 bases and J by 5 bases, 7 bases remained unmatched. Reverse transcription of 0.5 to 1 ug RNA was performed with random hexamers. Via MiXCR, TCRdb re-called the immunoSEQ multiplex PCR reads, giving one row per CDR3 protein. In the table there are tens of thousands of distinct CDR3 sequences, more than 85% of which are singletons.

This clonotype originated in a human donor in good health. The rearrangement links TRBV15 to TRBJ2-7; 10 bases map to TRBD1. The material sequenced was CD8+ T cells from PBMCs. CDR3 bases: TGTGCCACCAGCAGCCGGGACAGGGGCCCCCACGAGCAGTACTTC. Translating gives CATSSRDRGPHEQYF.